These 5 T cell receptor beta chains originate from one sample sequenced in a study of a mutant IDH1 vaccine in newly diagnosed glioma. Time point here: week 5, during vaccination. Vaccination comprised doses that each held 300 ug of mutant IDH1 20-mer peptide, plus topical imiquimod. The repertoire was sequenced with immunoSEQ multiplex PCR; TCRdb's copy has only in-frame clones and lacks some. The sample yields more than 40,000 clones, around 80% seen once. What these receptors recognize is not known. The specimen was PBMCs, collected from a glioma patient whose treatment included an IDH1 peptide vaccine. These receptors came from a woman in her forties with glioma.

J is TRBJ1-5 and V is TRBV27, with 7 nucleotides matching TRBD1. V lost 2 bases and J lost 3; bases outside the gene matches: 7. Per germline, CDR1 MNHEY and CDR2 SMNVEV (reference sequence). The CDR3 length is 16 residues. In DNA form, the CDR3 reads TGTGCCAGCAGTTTAGAGGGGGCATTTGCCAATCAGCCCCAGCATTTT. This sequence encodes CASSLEGAFANQPQHF.

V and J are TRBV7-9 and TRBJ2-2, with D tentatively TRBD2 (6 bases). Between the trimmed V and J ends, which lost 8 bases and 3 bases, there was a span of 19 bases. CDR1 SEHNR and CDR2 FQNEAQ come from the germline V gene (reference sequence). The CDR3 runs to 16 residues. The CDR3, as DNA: TGTGCCAGCCTCGGGGTCGGCGGGGAGTACACCGGGGAGCTGTTTTTT. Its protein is CASLGVGGEYTGELFF.

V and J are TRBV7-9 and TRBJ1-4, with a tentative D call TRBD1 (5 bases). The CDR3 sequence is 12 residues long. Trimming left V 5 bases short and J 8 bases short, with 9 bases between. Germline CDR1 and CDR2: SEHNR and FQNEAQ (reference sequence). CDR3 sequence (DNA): TGTGCCAGCAGCCGCAGGGAGGAAAAACTGTTTTTT. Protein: CASSRREEKLFF.

CDR3 in DNA: TGTGCCAGCAGCTTGGGAGCCACAGGGTTCTTCTCCTACGAGCAGTACTTC. Translating gives CASSLGATGFFSYEQYF. J is TRBJ2-7 and V is TRBV5-6; D possibly corresponds to TRBD1 (6 bases). Germline CDR1 and CDR2: SGHDT and YYEEEE. V was trimmed by 0 bases and J by 0 bases, leaving 16 bases between them. The CDR3 spans 17 residues.

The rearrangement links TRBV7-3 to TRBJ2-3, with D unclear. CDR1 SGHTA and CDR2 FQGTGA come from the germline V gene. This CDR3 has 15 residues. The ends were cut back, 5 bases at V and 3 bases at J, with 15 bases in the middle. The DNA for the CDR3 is TGTGCCAGCAGCACCGGAACCCCAGGAACAGATACGCAGTATTTT. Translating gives CASSTGTPGTDTQYF.